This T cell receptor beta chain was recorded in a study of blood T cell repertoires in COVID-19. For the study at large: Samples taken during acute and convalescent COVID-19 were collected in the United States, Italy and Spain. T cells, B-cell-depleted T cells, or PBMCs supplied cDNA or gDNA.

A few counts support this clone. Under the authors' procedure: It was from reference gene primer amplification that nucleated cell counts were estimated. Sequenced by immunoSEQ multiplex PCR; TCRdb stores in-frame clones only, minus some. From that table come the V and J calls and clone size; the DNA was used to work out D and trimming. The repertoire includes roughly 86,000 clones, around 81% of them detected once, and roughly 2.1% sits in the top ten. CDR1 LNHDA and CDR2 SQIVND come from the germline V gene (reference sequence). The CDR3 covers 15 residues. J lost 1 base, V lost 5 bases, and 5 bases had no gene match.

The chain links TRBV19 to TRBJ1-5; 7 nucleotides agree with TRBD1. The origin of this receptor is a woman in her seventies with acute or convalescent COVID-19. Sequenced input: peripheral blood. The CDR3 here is CASSSTGASNQPQHF. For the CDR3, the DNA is TGTGCCAGTAGTTCCACAGGGGCAAGCAATCAGCCCCAGCATTTT.